One and the same sample provided the 12 T cell receptor beta chains below, sequenced in a study of T cell responses to AZD1222 COVID-19 vaccine. Data came from immunoSEQ multiplex PCR; TCRdb stores just in-frame clones and leaves some out. The sample contains 150,000 to 200,000 clones, almost 95% of which appear only once. The material sequenced was peripheral blood, taken on day 0 of AZD1222 vaccination. The receptors shown here come from an adult in good health.

The rearrangement joins TRBV29-1 to TRBJ2-2; no clear D gene. This CDR3 comprises 13 residues. Germline CDR1 is SQVTM and CDR2 is ANQGSEA. V lost 0 bases and J 6 bases, leaving 8 bases between the germline ends. In nucleotides, the CDR3 is TGCAGCGTTGAAGATAGATTCCCCGGGGAGCTGTTTTTT. Protein product: CSVEDRFPGELFF.

This clone was counted a single time. This rearrangement joins TRBV19 to TRBJ1-1; D unresolved. CDR3 length: 14 amino acids. V shed 3 bases and J shed 4 bases, with 12 bases lying between them. Germline V CDR1 and CDR2: LNHDA, SQIVND (reference sequence). The CDR3 DNA follows: TGTGCCAGTAGTATCCGGCCGGGTAGCACTGAAGCTTTCTTT. Translating it yields CASSIRPGSTEAFF. Using reference TRBV19 and TRBJ1-1 for the parts outside the CDR3, the full variable domain is DGGITQSPKYLFRKEGQNVTLSCEQNLNHDAMYWYRQDPGQGLRLIYYSQIVNDFQKGDIAEGYSVSREKKESFPLTVTSAQKNPTAFYLCASSIRPGSTEAFFGQGTRLTVV.

This clone has a handful of counts. This rearrangement joins TRBV6-1 to TRBJ1-2; 12 bases line up with TRBD1. CDR3 size: 17 residues. V lost 1 base and J lost 5; bases outside the gene matches: 8. From germline, CDR1 is MNHNS and CDR2 SASEGT. CDR3 nucleotides: TGTGCCAGCAGTGAAGGGGACAGGGGGCCTGGCCGTTATGGCTACACCTTC. This encodes CASSEGDRGPGRYGYTF.

This chain joins TRBV20-1 and TRBJ1-5, with D unclear. The CDR3 is made up of 10 amino acids. The germline V gene has CDR1 DFQATT and CDR2 SNEGSKA (reference sequence). The CDR3 bases are TGCAGCGTAGGGAATCAGCCCCAGCATTTT. Encoded protein: CSVGNQPQHF.

The rearrangement links TRBV7-9 to TRBJ1-5; D not certain. Germline CDR1 is SEHNR and CDR2 is FQNEAQ (reference sequence). Trimming took off 5 bases at V and 4 bases at J, with 12 bases between the two ends. The CDR3 contains 14 residues. The chain's CDR3 is CASSPTSSNQPQHF. As DNA, the CDR3 is TGTGCCAGCAGCCCGACATCTTCTAATCAGCCCCAGCATTTT.

The gene calls are TRBV18 and TRBJ2-5, with 7 positions matching TRBD1. CDR1 and CDR2 (germline): KGHSH, LQKENI. Trimming removed 4 bases from V and 2 bases from J; junction bases left unmatched: 4. The CDR3 is 14 amino acids. CDR3 protein: CASSRDSQQETQYF. The CDR3 DNA reads TGTGCCAGCTCACGGGACAGTCAACAAGAGACCCAGTACTTC.

The V gene is TRBV4-1, the J gene TRBJ1-3; TRBD1 matches 11 bases. Germline lookup yields CDR1 MGHRA and CDR2 YSYEKL. The CDR3 length is 19 residues. V trimming: 4 bases; J trimming: 4 bases; junction bases outside the gene matches: 15. The chain's CDR3 is CASSPSARRDRGFGNTIYF. Written as DNA, the CDR3 is TGCGCCAGCAGCCCCTCTGCCCGCCGGGACAGGGGGTTCGGAAACACCATATATTTT.

The chain links TRBV30 to TRBJ1-2; unclear D gene. Per the germline V gene, CDR1 is GTSNPN and CDR2 is SVGIG (reference sequence). The CDR3 runs to 11 residues. V was trimmed by 3 bases and J by 8 bases, leaving 10 bases between them. As DNA, the CDR3 is TGTGCCTGGAGGCAGTGGCGGGGCTACACCTTC. Translated, it gives CAWRQWRGYTF.

The CDR3 loop reads CASSQGTGSNQPQHF. Written as DNA, the CDR3 is TGCGCCAGCAGCCAGGGGACGGGGAGCAATCAGCCCCAGCATTTT. The V call is TRBV5-1, the J call TRBJ1-5; D perhaps matches TRBD1 (6 bases). Trimming left V 4 bases short and J 1 base short, with 12 bases between. Germline loops: CDR1 SGHRS, CDR2 YFSETQ. CDR3 size: 15 residues.

The V and J genes are TRBV5-4 and TRBJ1-2; the match to TRBD1 covers 8 bases. The V and J ends lost 3 bases and 8 bases, in that order; junction bases with no gene match: 6. The CDR3 is 13 amino acids. CDR1 is SGHNT and CDR2 is YYREEE in the germline V gene (reference sequence). CDR3 loop: CASSWSGGRGYTF. For the CDR3, the DNA is TGTGCCAGCAGCTGGTCAGGGGGCCGGGGCTACACCTTC.

V is TRBV28 and J is TRBJ1-2; 7 nucleotides agree with TRBD1. V gave up 8 bases and J gave up 5 bases; unmatched junction bases: 5. This CDR3 is 12 amino acids long. CDR1 and CDR2 from the germline V gene are MDHEN and SYDVKM. The CDR3 DNA sequence: TGTGCCAGCTCCCAGACAGGGTATGGCTACACCTTC. Its translation is CASSQTGYGYTF.

The chain links TRBV11-2 to TRBJ1-2; the D gene is possibly TRBD1 (5 bases). Per germline, CDR1 SGHAT and CDR2 FQNNGV. Trimming removed 3 bases at V and 1 base at J, with 6 bases between. The CDR3 has 13 residues. CDR3 sequence: CASSLGHNYGYTF. The CDR3 DNA reads TGTGCCAGCAGCTTGGGGCATAACTATGGCTACACCTTC.